This TCR beta chain was profiled in a study of T-cell reconstitution after alpha-beta-depleted transplantation in children. General study results and limits: Several hundred expanded graft clones reportedly were the source of alpha-beta T cells about two months after transplant. High day-60 TCRbeta diversity in some patients came from surviving recipient T cells and thymic progenitors. Newly generated T cells supplied most T-cell counts and diversity one year post-transplant.

Researchers prepared the TCRbeta library using unique molecular identifiers, the study reports. TCRdb fed the PCR reads into MiXCR, producing one record per CDR3 protein. The sample has hundreds of thousands of distinct CDR3 sequences; 9.5% to 13% are singletons. CDR1 and CDR2 (germline): SQVTM, ANQGSEA. Trimming took off 7 bases at V and 0 bases at J, with 15 bases between the two ends. The CDR3 contains 15 residues. On this clonotype: Its target is not known.

The starting material was peripheral blood, obtained 180 days after TCRalphabeta/CD19-depleted stem cell transplant. The clonotype was recovered from a male patient aged 2 to 10 who had a stem cell transplant for chronic granulomatous disease, so the T cells may come from the graft donor. This chain joins TRBV29-1 and TRBJ2-2; a weak D match, TRBD1 (6 bases). CDR3 DNA: TGCAGCGCCGGAACAGGGATGGCGAACACCGGGGAGCTGTTTTTT. Translated: CSAGTGMANTGELFF.